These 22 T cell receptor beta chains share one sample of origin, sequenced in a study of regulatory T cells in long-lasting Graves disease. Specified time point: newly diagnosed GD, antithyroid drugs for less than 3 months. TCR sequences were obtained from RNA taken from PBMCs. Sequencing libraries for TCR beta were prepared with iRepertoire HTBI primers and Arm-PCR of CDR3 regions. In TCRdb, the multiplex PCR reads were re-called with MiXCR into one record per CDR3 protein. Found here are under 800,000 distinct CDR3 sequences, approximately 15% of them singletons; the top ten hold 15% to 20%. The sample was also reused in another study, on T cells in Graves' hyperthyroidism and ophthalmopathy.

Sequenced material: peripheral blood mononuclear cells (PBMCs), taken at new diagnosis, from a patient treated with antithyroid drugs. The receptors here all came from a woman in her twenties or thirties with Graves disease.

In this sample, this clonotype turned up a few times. CDR3 nucleotides: TGTGCCAGCAGCCTAGGACTAGCGGGAGGAGCCGAAAACGAGCAGTACTTC. Translation: CASSLGLAGGAENEQYF. The rearrangement uses TRBV14 and TRBJ2-7; 14 nucleotides match TRBD2. The CDR3 extends over 17 amino acids. Germline V lookup: CDR1 SGHDN, CDR2 FVKESK. J gave up 5 bases and V 4 bases, and 10 bases lay outside the gene matches.

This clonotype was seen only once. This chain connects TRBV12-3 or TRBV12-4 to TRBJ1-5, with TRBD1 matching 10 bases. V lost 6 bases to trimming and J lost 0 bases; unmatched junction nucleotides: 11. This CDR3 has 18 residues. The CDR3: CASRLHLGQGDSNQPQHF. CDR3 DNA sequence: TGTGCCAGCAGACTGCATTTAGGACAGGGGGATAGCAATCAGCCCCAGCATTTT.

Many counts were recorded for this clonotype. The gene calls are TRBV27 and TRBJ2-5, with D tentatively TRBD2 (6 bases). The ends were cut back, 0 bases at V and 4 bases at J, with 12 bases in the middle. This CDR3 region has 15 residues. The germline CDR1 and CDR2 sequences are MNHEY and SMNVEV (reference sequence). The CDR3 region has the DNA TGTGCCAGCAGTTTATCTTGGCAGGGAGGAGAGACCCAGTACTTC. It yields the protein CASSLSWQGGETQYF.

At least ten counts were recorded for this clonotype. The CDR3, as DNA: TGTGCCAGCAGTCAGGGGCACAAGAACTATGGCTACACCTTC. Protein product: CASSQGHKNYGYTF. The rearrangement joins TRBV28 to TRBJ1-2, with D possibly being TRBD1 (6 bases). CDR1 and CDR2 from the germline V gene are MDHEN and SYDVKM. V was cut by 5 bases and J by 2 bases, with 12 bases left in between. The CDR3 totals 14 residues.

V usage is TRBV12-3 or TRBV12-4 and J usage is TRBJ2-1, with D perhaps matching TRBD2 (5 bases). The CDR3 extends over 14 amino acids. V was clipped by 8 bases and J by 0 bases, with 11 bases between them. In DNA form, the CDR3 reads TGTGCCAGCCCCGACTACAGCTCCTACAATGAGCAGTTCTTC. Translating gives CASPDYSSYNEQFF.

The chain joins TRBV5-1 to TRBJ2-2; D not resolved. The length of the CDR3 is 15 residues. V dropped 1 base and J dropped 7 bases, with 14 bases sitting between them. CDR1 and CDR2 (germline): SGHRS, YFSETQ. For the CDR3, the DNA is TGCGCCAGCAGCTTGAACGGAGACCCCGGCGGGGAGCTGTTTTTT. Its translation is CASSLNGDPGGELFF. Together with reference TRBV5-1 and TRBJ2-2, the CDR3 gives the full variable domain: KAGVTQTPRYLIKTRGQQVTLSCSPISGHRSVSWYQQTPGQGLQFLFEYFSETQRNKGNFPGRFSGRQFSNSRSEMNVSTLELGDSALYLCASSLNGDPGGELFFGEGSRLTVL.

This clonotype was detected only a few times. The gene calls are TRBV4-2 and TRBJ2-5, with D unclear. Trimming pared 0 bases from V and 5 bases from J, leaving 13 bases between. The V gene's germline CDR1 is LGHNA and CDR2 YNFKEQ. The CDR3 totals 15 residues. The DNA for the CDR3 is TGTGCCAGCAGCCAAGATGGAACCCTCAGGGAGACCCAGTACTTC. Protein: CASSQDGTLRETQYF.

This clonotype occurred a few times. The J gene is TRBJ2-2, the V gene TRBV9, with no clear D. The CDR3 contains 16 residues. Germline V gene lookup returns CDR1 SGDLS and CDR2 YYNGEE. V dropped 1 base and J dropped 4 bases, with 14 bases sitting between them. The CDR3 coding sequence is TGTGCCAGCAGCGTAAGTCCCTGGGTGGCCACCGGGGAGCTGTTTTTT. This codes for CASSVSPWVATGELFF.

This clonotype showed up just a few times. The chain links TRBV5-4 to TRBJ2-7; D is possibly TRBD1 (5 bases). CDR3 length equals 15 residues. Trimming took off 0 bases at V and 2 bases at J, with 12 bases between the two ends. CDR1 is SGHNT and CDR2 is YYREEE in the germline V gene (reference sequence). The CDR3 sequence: CASSLDKTATYEQYF. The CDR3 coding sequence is TGTGCCAGCAGCTTGGATAAGACAGCCACCTACGAGCAGTACTTC.

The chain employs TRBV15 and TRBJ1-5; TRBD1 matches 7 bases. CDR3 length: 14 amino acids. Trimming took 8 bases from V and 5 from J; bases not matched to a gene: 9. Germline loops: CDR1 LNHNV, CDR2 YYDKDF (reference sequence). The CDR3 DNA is TGTGCCACCGGTAACGACAGGGAAGATCAGCCCCAGCATTTT. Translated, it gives CATGNDREDQPQHF.

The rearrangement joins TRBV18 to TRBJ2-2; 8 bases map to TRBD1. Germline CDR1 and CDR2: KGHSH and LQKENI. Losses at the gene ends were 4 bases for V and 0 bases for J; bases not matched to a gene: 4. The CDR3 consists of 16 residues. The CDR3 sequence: CASSRTQGANTGELFF. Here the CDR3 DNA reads TGTGCCAGCTCACGAACACAGGGGGCGAACACCGGGGAGCTGTTTTTT.

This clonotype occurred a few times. In DNA, the CDR3 is TGCAGTGCTAAAAAGGACAGGAGACCCACAGATACGCAGTATTTT. Protein product: CSAKKDRRPTDTQYF. The chain is built from TRBV20-1 and TRBJ2-3; 7 nucleotides align to TRBD1. CDR1 and CDR2 (germline): DFQATT, SNEGSKA (reference sequence). Trimming at V came to 4 bases and at J to 2 bases, leaving 9 bases not matched to a gene. The CDR3 consists of 15 residues.

CDR3 nucleotides: TGTGCCATCAGCGGGAGGGATACAGATACGCAGTATTTT. It specifies CAISGRDTDTQYF. J is TRBJ2-3 and V is TRBV19; 10 bases map to TRBD2. The germline V gene has CDR1 LNHDA and CDR2 SQIVND (reference sequence). V shed 10 bases, J shed 3 bases, and the junction held 4 bases outside the gene matches. The CDR3 spans 13 residues.

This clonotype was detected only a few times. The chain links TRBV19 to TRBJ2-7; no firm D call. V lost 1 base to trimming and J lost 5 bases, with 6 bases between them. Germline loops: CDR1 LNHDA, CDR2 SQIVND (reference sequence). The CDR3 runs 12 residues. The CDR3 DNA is TGTGCCAGTAGTATAGGTGGAAACGAGCAGTACTTC. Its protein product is CASSIGGNEQYF.

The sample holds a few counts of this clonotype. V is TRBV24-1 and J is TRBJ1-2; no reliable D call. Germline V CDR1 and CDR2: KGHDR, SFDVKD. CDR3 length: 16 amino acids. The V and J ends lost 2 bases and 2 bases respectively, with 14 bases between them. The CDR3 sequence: CATSDSSRTMNYGYTF. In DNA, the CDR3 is TGTGCCACCAGTGATTCCTCACGGACTATGAACTATGGCTACACCTTC.

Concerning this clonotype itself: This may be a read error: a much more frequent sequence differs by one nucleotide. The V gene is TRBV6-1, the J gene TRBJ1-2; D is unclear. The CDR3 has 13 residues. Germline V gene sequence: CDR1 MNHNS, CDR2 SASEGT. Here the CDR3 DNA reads TGTGTCAGCAGTCAGGACGGCACGGATGGCTACACCTTC. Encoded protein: CVSSQDGTDGYTF.

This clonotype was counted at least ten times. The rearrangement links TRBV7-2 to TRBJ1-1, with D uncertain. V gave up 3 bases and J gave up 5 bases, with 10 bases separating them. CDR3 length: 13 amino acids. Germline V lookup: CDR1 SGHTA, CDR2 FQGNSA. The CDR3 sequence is CASSLHRGTEAFF. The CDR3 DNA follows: TGTGCCAGCAGCTTGCACAGAGGAACTGAAGCTTTCTTT. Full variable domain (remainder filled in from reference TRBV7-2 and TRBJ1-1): GAGVSQSPSNKVTEKGKDVELRCDPISGHTALYWYRQSLGQGLEFLIYFQGNSAPDKSGLPSDRFSAERTGGSVSTLTIQRTQQEDSAVYLCASSLHRGTEAFFGQGTRLTVV.

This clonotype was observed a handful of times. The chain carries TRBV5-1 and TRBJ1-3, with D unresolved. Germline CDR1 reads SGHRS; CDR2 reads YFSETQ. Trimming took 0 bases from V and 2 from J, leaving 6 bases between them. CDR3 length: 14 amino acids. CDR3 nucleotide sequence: TGCGCCAGCAGCTTGGGAGTCCCTGGAAACACCATATATTTT. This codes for CASSLGVPGNTIYF.

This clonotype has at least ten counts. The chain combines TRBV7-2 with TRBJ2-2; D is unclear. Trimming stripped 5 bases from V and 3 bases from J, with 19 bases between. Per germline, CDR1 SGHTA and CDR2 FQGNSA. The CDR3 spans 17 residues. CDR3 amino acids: CASSQFGFYADTGELFF. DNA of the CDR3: TGTGCCAGCAGCCAGTTCGGGTTTTATGCGGACACCGGGGAGCTGTTTTTT.

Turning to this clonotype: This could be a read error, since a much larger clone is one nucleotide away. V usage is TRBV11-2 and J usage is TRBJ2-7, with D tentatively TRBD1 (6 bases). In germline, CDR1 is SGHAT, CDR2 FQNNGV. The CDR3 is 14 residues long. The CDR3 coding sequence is TGTGTCAGCAGCCAGCAGACAGGCTCCTACGAGCAGTACTTC. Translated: CVSSQQTGSYEQYF.

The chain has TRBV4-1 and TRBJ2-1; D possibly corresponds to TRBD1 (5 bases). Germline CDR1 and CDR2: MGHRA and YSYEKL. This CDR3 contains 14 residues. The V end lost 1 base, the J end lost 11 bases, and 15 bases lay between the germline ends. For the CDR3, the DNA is TGCGCCAGCAGCCAAGCCGACCCAGGGAACAAGCAGTTCTTC. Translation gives CASSQADPGNKQFF.

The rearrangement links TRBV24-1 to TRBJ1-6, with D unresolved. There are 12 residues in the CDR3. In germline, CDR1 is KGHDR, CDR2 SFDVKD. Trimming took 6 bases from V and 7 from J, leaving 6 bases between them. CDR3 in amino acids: CATSLGNSPLHF. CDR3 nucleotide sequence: TGTGCCACCAGTCTGGGGAATTCACCCCTCCACTTT.